The 13 T cell receptor beta chains listed next were all sequenced from one sample in a study of blood T cell repertoires in COVID-19. This table comes from immunoSEQ multiplex PCR, and its TCRdb copy is limited to in-frame clones, with some not included. The sample shows roughly 380,000 clones, about nine tenths of them seen only once. What was sequenced was PBMCs or T cells enriched from blood (not recorded which). The receptors originated from a woman in her 30s who had been exposed to COVID-19.

The genes are TRBV19 and TRBJ2-1, with 10 bases fitting TRBD2. The V segment lost 1 base and the J segment 6 bases; nucleotides outside the gene matches: 6. The CDR3 loop spans 16 amino acids. Germline-derived CDR1 and CDR2 are LNHDA and SQIVND (reference sequence). The CDR3 nucleotides are TGTGCCAGTAGTATAGGGGGGACTAGCGACTTCAATGAGCAGTTCTTC. Protein: CASSIGGTSDFNEQFF.

In this sample, this clone turned up once. The V gene is TRBV27, the J gene TRBJ2-7; TRBD1 matches at 9 bases. Germline CDR1 MNHEY, CDR2 SMNVEV (reference sequence). The CDR3 consists of 13 residues. With V trimmed by 0 bases and J by 7 bases, 1 base remained unmatched. CDR3 DNA sequence: TGTGCCAGCAGTTTATCGACAGGGGGTGAGCAGTACTTC. This translates into CASSLSTGGEQYF.

The V and J genes are TRBV5-1 and TRBJ2-2; 8 bases line up with TRBD1. V trimming: 3 bases; J trimming: 1 base; junction bases outside the gene matches: 5. The CDR3 totals 16 residues. CDR1 SGHRS and CDR2 YFSETQ come from the germline V gene. CDR3 loop: CASSSGQGKNTGELFF. The DNA for the CDR3 is TGCGCCAGCAGCTCCGGACAGGGCAAGAACACCGGGGAGCTGTTTTTT.

V is TRBV28 and J is TRBJ1-2; D call uncertain. With 6 bases removed from V and 12 bases from J, the gap between germline ends came to 14 bases. There are 11 residues in the CDR3. Germline V gives CDR1 MDHEN, CDR2 SYDVKM. The CDR3 spells CASRRHYTNTF. The CDR3 nucleotides read TGTGCCAGCAGGCGACATTATACGAACACCTTC.

The chain carries TRBV12-3 or TRBV12-4 and TRBJ2-7; D is unclear. Deletions cut 2 bases from V and 4 bases from J, with 6 bases between. The CDR3 covers 12 residues. The CDR3 loop is CASSLSLYEQYF. CDR3 in DNA: TGTGCCAGCAGTTTATCCCTTTACGAGCAGTACTTC.

This clone was picked up a small number of times. J is TRBJ2-3 and V is TRBV10-1; 9 bases align to TRBD2. The germline V gene has CDR1 WNHNN and CDR2 SYGVQD (reference sequence). V lost 2 bases, J lost 0 bases, and 3 bases stayed unmatched. This CDR3 has 16 amino acids. CDR3 loop: CASSELAGLSTDTQYF. The DNA of the CDR3 is TGCGCCAGCAGTGAGCTAGCGGGGCTTAGCACAGATACGCAGTATTTT.

V usage is TRBV2 and J usage is TRBJ2-7, with D perhaps matching TRBD2 (6 bases). CDR1 SNHLY and CDR2 FYNNEI come from the germline V gene. CDR3 length: 13 amino acids. The ends were cut back, 9 bases at V and 2 bases at J, with 14 bases in the middle. Written as DNA, the CDR3 is TGTGCCAGATCCGGGACTGTGACCTACGAGCAGTACTTC. Protein product: CARSGTVTYEQYF.

This chain uses TRBV28 with TRBJ1-2; 7 nucleotides line up with TRBD1. The V gene's germline CDR1 is MDHEN and CDR2 SYDVKM. V lost 1 base to trimming and J lost 4 bases; unmatched junction nucleotides: 12. This CDR3 is built from 17 residues. For the CDR3, the DNA is TGTGCCAGCAGTTTATACGGCTGGCAGGGGGTTACCTATGGCTACACCTTC. Its protein product is CASSLYGWQGVTYGYTF.

Comment on this clone: The sample carries other DNA sequences with the same CDR3. The CDR3 loop is CASSVGQGGYEQYF. The CDR3 DNA reads TGTGCCAGCAGCGTAGGACAGGGTGGTTACGAGCAGTACTTC. This chain uses TRBV9 with TRBJ2-7, with 7 bases fitting TRBD1. V lost 0 bases to trimming and J lost 4 bases; unmatched junction nucleotides: 4. The CDR3 is 14 residues long. CDR1 is SGDLS, CDR2 YYNGEE, per germline.

This clone was counted once. V gene TRBV27 combines with J gene TRBJ1-6; no reliable D call. This CDR3 region has 15 residues. Germline-derived CDR1 and CDR2 are MNHEY and SMNVEV (reference sequence). V lost 1 base and J lost 9, with 13 bases in between. The CDR3 nucleotides are TGTGCCAGCAGTTTATGGTCCGGGGTTGCTTCACCCCTCCACTTT. Translated, it gives CASSLWSGVASPLHF.

The table lists this clone with a few counts. Other nucleotide sequences from this sample produce the same CDR3. J is TRBJ2-7 and V is TRBV12-3 or TRBV12-4; D not certain. The CDR3 sequence is 13 residues long. The V end was cut by 2 bases, the J end by 0 bases, with 5 bases between. The CDR3 spells CASSLSSSYEQYF. CDR3 nucleotides: TGTGCCAGCAGTTTAAGCTCCTCCTACGAGCAGTACTTC.

This clone was seen just once. This rearrangement joins TRBV11-1 to TRBJ1-2, with a weak D call TRBD1 (6 bases). From germline, CDR1 is SGHAT and CDR2 FQDESV (reference sequence). This CDR3 spans 15 amino acids. V lost 1 base, J lost 4 bases, and 13 bases lay in between. This chain's CDR3 is CASSLGGPGLYGYTF. DNA for the CDR3: TGTGCCAGCAGCTTAGGGGGGCCGGGTCTCTATGGCTACACCTTC.

V usage is TRBV3-1 (or the pseudogene TRBV3-2) and J usage is TRBJ1-2; TRBD1 matches at 10 bases. Per the germline V gene, CDR1 is LGHDT and CDR2 is YNNKEL (reference sequence). The CDR3 sequence is 14 residues long. The trim removed 11 bases at V and 3 bases at J, leaving 9 bases unmatched. CDR3 protein: CAASPGTGDYGYTF. The CDR3 DNA reads as TGTGCCGCGTCTCCCGGGACAGGGGACTATGGCTACACCTTC.